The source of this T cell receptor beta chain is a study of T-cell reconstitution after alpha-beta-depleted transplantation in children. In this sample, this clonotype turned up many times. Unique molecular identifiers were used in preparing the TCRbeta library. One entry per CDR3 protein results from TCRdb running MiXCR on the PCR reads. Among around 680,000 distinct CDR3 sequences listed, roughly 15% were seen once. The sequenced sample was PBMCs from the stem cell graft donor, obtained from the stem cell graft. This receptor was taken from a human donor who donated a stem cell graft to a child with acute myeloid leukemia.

The CDR3 DNA reads as TGTGCCTGGAGTGTTAGGCAGTCGCCCTACGAGCAGTACTTC. It translates to CAWSVRQSPYEQYF. The V call is TRBV30, the J call TRBJ2-7; no clear D gene. The CDR3 is 14 amino acids. From germline, CDR1 is GTSNPN and CDR2 SVGIG (reference sequence). V was shortened by 0 bases and J by 2 bases, with 11 bases between the two germline ends.